The rows below give T cell receptor beta chains drawn from one sample of a study of cytomegalovirus exposure and HLA in healthy donors. Here immunoSEQ multiplex PCR was the method, and the copy in TCRdb shows in-frame clones only, minus some. The table includes a few hundred thousand clones, about 74% detected once. Source material: PBMCs. These TCRs come from a woman in her twenties or thirties in good health and CMV-seronegative. The CDR3 runs from the conserved cysteine through the conserved F or W. Fields, in order: J gene, V gene, D gene, clone size, CDR3 DNA, CDR3 protein. A D gene is named only where the DNA matches it firmly. Expanded clones are given a class, and other clones once, few, many or no size at all.

>TRBJ2-1|TRBV20-1|.|.
TGCAGTGCTAGAGAAGCCGGGGAGCAGTTCTTC
CSAREAGEQFF
>TRBJ2-2|TRBV7-6|.|.
TGTGCCAGCAGCCCGGGGGTCACAGGGAACACCGGGGAGCTGTTTTTT
CASSPGVTGNTGELFF
>TRBJ2-7|TRBV5-4|TRBD2|.
TGTGCCAGCAGCTTGGTAGCGGGAGCAGCATACGAGCAGTACTTC
CASSLVAGAAYEQYF
>TRBJ1-1|TRBV2|.|.
TGTGCCAGCAGGACCCAACAGGCGAACACTGAAGCTTTCTTT
CASRTQQANTEAFF
>TRBJ1-2|TRBV5-6|TRBD1|once
TGTGCCAGCAGCCCCGGACAGGCCACTCGTTGGTATGGCTACACCTTC
CASSPGQATRWYGYTF
>TRBJ1-1|TRBV5-1|TRBD1|.
TGCGCCAGCAGCAGGGACAGTATGAACACTGAAGCTTTCTTT
CASSRDSMNTEAFF
>TRBJ2-2|TRBV29-1|TRBD1|once
TGCAGCGTACCCAGCCTGGGACAGCCAACCAACACCGGGGAGCTGTTTTTT
CSVPSLGQPTNTGELFF
>TRBJ2-1|TRBV27|TRBD2|once
TGTGCCAGCAGCCTCCTACCCGGGACTAGCGGATCCTACAATGAGCAGTTCTTC
CASSLLPGTSGSYNEQFF
>TRBJ2-1|TRBV7-6|.|.
TGTGCCAGCGGAGGGAGCTCCTACAATGAGCAGTTCTTC
CASGGSSYNEQFF
>TRBJ1-3|TRBV5-6|.|.
TGTGCCAGCAGCTTTCAAGGGGCTGGAAACACCATATATTTT
CASSFQGAGNTIYF
>TRBJ2-2|TRBV10-2|.|few
TGCGCCAGCAGTAGGAGCGGTAACACCGGGGAGCTGTTTTTT
CASSRSGNTGELFF
>TRBJ2-5|TRBV5-4|TRBD2|.
TGTGCCAGCAGCTTGTATATCCGGACTAGCGGGCAAGAAGCCCAGTACTTC
CASSLYIRTSGQEAQYF
>TRBJ2-5|TRBV30|.|.
TGTGCCTGGTCGGCAGGGCAAGAGACCCAGTACTTC
CAWSAGQETQYF